The clone carrying this T cell receptor beta chain was observed many times. The source of the sample is a study of T cells after yellow fever vaccination. The CDR3 covers 17 residues. V dropped 3 bases and J dropped 1; count of bases not matched to a gene: 10. Germline V CDR1 and CDR2: SGHRS, YFSETQ. TCRdb re-derived calls from the 5' RACE reads in MiXCR, one entry per CDR3 protein. The table includes about 68,000 distinct CDR3 sequences, approximately 6.1% detected once. V and J are TRBV5-1 and TRBJ1-2; 9 bases align to TRBD1. The sequencing here drew on CD8+ T cells sorted from PBMCs, taken 35 to 50 days after the first yellow fever vaccination. This clonotype was sampled from a man in his late teens or twenties who received the YFV17D yellow fever vaccine. The DNA of the CDR3 is TGCGCCAGCAGCTCCTCGGACAGGGGAATCAGTAACTATGGCTACACCTTC. Protein sequence: CASSSSDRGISNYGYTF.